This T cell receptor (beta chain) was identified during a study of shared clonotypes between healthy human individuals. Worth noting for this clone: Other DNA sequences from this sample encode an identical CDR3 as well.

Here immunoSEQ multiplex PCR was the method, and the copy in TCRdb shows in-frame clones only, minus some. This sample has some 2.4 million clones, with approximately 93% found just once. The receptor was derived from a man aged 18 to 35 in good health. Some clones in this sample may be carry-over from other donors' samples. Sequenced input: naive CD4+ T cells from PBMCs. As for subset: CD45RA+ positively selected.

The CDR3, as DNA: TGTGCCAGCAGCCAAGAGGGGACGCAAGAGACCCAGTACTTC. It specifies CASSQEGTQETQYF. The V call is TRBV4-2, the J call TRBJ2-5; the D call may be TRBD1 or TRBD2 (5 bases each). The germline V and J ends were trimmed by 0 bases and 2 bases, with 7 bases remaining between them. In germline, CDR1 is LGHNA, CDR2 YNFKEQ. This CDR3 has 14 amino acids.